Below, 10 T cell receptor beta chains from the same sample are listed, as sequenced in a study of blood T cell repertoires in COVID-19. Libraries were prepared by immunoSEQ multiplex PCR; TCRdb keeps only in-frame clonotypes and omits some of them. The sample gives about 320,000 clones, roughly nine tenths of which show up once; 4.5% to 5.5% is in the top ten. Sequencing was done on a sample of PBMCs or T cells enriched from blood (not recorded which). The receptors originated from a man in his fifties or sixties who had recovered from COVID-19.

This chain connects TRBV6-5 to TRBJ2-1, with 7 positions matching TRBD2. V gave up 0 bases and J gave up 6 bases; unmatched junction bases: 5. This CDR3 has 15 residues. Germline V gene sequence: CDR1 MNHEY, CDR2 SVGAGI. The DNA for the CDR3 is TGTGCCAGCAGTTACTCGAGTCTAGCGGCCAATGAGCAGTTCTTC. It yields the protein CASSYSSLAANEQFF.

The chain has TRBV24-1 and TRBJ1-2, with 9 bases fitting TRBD1. The CDR3 extends over 14 amino acids. Germline lookup yields CDR1 KGHDR and CDR2 SFDVKD. J gave up 7 bases and V 9 bases, and 11 bases lay outside the gene matches. CDR3 residues: CATEGSQGAGGYTF. The CDR3 DNA is TGTGCCACCGAAGGGTCACAGGGGGCCGGTGGCTACACCTTC.

The chain recombines TRBV3-1 (or the pseudogene TRBV3-2) with TRBJ1-2; D not certain. The germline CDR1 and CDR2 sequences are LGHDT and YNNKEL (reference sequence). CDR3 length: 12 amino acids. The germline V and J ends were trimmed by 1 base and 7 bases, with 7 bases remaining between them. The chain's CDR3 is CASSQAGVGYTF. The CDR3 DNA is TGTGCCAGCAGCCAAGCTGGAGTTGGCTACACCTTC.

The gene calls are TRBV9 and TRBJ2-1, with TRBD2 identical over 9 bases. The CDR3 is 18 residues long. CDR1 is SGDLS and CDR2 is YYNGEE in the germline V gene. Losses at the gene ends were 0 bases for V and 0 bases for J; bases not matched to a gene: 7. The CDR3 coding sequence is TGTGCCAGCAGCGTAGGACCTAGCGGGATAGGCTCCTACAATGAGCAGTTCTTC. Translation gives CASSVGPSGIGSYNEQFF.

The chain couples TRBV21-1 to TRBJ2-7; the D segment call TRBD2 is taken from the table without a DNA check. TRBV21-1 is shown as a pseudogene. CDR3 length: 15 amino acids. CDR3 bases: TGTGCCAGCAGCAAAGGTCGGACTACCCTCTACGAGCAGTACTTC. Translating it yields CASSKGRTTLYEQYF.

The chain carries TRBV6-4 and TRBJ1-4; D is ambiguous. This CDR3 comprises 13 residues. Germline values: CDR1 MRHNA, CDR2 SNTAGT. V dropped 3 bases and J dropped 8 bases, with 10 bases sitting between them. CDR3 sequence: CASSEEVGEKLFF. CDR3 nucleotide sequence: TGTGCCAGCAGTGAAGAAGTGGGCGAAAAACTGTTTTTT.

This clone turned up a few times. J is TRBJ1-6 and V is TRBV27; the D gene is possibly TRBD1 (6 bases). Per germline, CDR1 MNHEY and CDR2 SMNVEV (reference sequence). V was clipped by 5 bases and J by 2 bases, with 16 bases between them. The CDR3 contains 17 residues. CDR3 coding DNA: TGTGCCAGCAGTCCTGGGGGCTGGCTGACCTATAATTCACCCCTCCACTTT. It codes for CASSPGGWLTYNSPLHF.

The gene calls are TRBV28 and TRBJ2-7; TRBD2 matches at 8 bases. Germline V gives CDR1 MDHEN, CDR2 SYDVKM. The length of the CDR3 is 14 residues. The V segment lost 4 bases and the J segment 4 bases; nucleotides outside the gene matches: 6. The CDR3 DNA follows: TGTGCCAGCAGTTCCAGAGGACTAGCATACGAGCAGTACTTC. It is translated as CASSSRGLAYEQYF.

This rearrangement joins TRBV5-4 to TRBJ2-5; 8 bases match TRBD2. The CDR3 is 13 amino acids. Trimming cost V 4 bases and J 5 bases; bases outside gene matches: 4. The germline V gene has CDR1 SGHNT and CDR2 YYREEE (reference sequence). The CDR3 reads CASSTSGRETQYF. The CDR3 DNA reads TGTGCCAGCAGCACTAGCGGAAGGGAGACCCAGTACTTC.

V and J are TRBV6-5 and TRBJ1-1, with D maybe TRBD1 (6 bases). This CDR3 contains 13 residues. Germline V gene lookup returns CDR1 MNHEY and CDR2 SVGAGI. Trimming cost V 6 bases and J 4 bases, with 12 bases left between them. The DNA for the CDR3 is TGTGCCAGCAGGAAGGACAGACCCACTGAAGCTTTCTTT. This sequence encodes CASRKDRPTEAFF.